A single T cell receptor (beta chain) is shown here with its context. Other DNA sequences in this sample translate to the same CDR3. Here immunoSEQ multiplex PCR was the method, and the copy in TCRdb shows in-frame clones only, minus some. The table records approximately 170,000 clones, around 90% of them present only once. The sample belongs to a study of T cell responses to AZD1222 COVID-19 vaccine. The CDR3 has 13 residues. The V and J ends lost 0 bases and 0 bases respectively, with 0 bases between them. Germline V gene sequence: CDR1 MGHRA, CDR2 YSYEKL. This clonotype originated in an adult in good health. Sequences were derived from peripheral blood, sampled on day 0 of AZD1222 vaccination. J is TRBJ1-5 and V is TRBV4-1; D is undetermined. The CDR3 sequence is CASSQDSNQPQHF. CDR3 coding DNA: TGCGCCAGCAGCCAAGATAGCAATCAGCCCCAGCATTTT.